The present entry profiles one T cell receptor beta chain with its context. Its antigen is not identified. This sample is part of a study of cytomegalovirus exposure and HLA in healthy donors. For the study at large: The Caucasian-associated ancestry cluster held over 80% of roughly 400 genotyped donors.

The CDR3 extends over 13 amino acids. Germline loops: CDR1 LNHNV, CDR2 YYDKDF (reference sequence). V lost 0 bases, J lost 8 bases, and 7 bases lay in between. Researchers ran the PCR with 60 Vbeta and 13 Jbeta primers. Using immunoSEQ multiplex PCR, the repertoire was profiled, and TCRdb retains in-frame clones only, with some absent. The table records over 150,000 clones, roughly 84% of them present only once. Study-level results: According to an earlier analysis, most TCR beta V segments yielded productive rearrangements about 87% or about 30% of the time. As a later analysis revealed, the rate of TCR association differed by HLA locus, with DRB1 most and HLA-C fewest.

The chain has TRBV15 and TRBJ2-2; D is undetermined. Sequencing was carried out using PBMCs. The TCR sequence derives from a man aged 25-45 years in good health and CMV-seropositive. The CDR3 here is CATSRDQTGELFF. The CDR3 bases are TGTGCCACCAGCAGAGATCAGACTGGGGAGCTGTTTTTT.